This record covers a single TCR beta chain. Its target is unknown. After re-calling the 5' RACE reads, TCRdb lists one entry per CDR3 protein, DNA absent. The sample yields more than 90,000 distinct CDR3 sequences, of which the top ten take up around 20%. The data were obtained in a study of T cells expressing NK-cell markers. Turning to the study itself: One of eight sequenced donors was HCMV-seronegative; the other seven were seropositive. General study points: There were a handful of donors in whom these clonotypes also led the CD3+CD56-NKG2C+ fraction.

Input material: blood T cells: a sorted CD56 or NKG2C T cell subset, CD4+ or CD8+ T cells, or bulk PBMC T cells (not recorded which). The TCR sequence derives from a woman between 18 and 70 years old in good health.

This chain's CDR3 is CASSQDPGQGETQYF. The chain has TRBV4-2 and TRBJ2-5; TCRdb's assignment of TRBD1 cannot be checked, as there is no DNA. This CDR3 region has 15 residues. Germline values: CDR1 LGHNA, CDR2 YNFKEQ.